This entry describes one T cell receptor beta chain. The antigen is unknown. Amplification used 60 Vbeta primers and 13 Jbeta primers. Using immunoSEQ multiplex PCR, the repertoire was profiled, and TCRdb retains in-frame clones only, with some absent. The sample records under 150,000 clones, nearly 80% being singletons. These data are taken from a study of cytomegalovirus exposure and HLA in healthy donors. Study results and caveats: Researchers reported in a later analysis that a missense DCLRE1C variant was tied to TCR beta V- and J-gene trimming.

Material for sequencing was PBMCs. The receptor's source is a man aged 40-49 years in good health and CMV-seropositive.

In DNA, the CDR3 is TGTGCCAGCAGCCAAGTATTAGCGGGAGAGCAGTACTTC. Protein sequence: CASSQVLAGEQYF. The chain couples TRBV4-2 to TRBJ2-7, with 8 bases that match TRBD2. From germline, CDR1 is LGHNA and CDR2 YNFKEQ. The CDR3 runs to 13 residues. Unmatched junction bases numbered 3, after V lost 1 base and J lost 7 bases.